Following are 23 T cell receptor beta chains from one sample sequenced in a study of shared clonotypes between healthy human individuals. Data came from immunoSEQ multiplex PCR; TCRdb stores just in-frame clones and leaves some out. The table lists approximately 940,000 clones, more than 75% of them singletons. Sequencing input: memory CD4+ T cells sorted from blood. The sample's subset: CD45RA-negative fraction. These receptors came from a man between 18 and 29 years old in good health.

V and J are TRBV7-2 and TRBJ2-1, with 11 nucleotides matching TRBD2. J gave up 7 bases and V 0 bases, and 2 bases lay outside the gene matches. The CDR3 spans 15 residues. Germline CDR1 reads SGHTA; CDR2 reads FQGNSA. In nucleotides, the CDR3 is TGTGCCAGCAGCTTAGCTAGCGGGGGGGCGAATGAGCAGTTCTTC. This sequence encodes CASSLASGGANEQFF.

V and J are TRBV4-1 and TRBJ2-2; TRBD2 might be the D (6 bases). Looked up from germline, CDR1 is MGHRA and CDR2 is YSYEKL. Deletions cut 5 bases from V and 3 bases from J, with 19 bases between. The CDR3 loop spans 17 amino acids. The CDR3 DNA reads TGCGCCAGCAGCGATGAACGGGGGTGGTTGGACACCGGGGAGCTGTTTTTT. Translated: CASSDERGWLDTGELFF.

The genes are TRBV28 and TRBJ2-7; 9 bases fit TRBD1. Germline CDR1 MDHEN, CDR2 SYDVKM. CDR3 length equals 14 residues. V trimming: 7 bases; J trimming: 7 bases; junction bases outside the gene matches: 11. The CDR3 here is CASIPGQGLGEQYF. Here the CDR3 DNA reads TGTGCCAGCATCCCGGGACAGGGCCTAGGGGAGCAGTACTTC.

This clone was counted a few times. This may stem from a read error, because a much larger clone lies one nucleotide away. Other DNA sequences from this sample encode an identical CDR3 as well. CDR3 amino acids: CASSFDGGNTEAFF. As DNA, the CDR3 is TGCGCCAGCAGCTTCGACGGCGGGAACACTGAAGCTTTCTTT. The genes are TRBV5-1 and TRBJ1-1; D is unclear. V was cut by 2 bases and J by 1 base, with 9 bases left in between. The germline CDR1 and CDR2 sequences are SGHRS and YFSETQ. The CDR3 is 14 amino acids.

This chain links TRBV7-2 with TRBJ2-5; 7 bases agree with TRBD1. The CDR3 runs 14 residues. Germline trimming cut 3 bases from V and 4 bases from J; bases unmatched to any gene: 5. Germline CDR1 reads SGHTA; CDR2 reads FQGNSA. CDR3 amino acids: CASSLGQRIETQYF. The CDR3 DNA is TGTGCCAGCAGCTTGGGACAGAGGATAGAGACCCAGTACTTC.

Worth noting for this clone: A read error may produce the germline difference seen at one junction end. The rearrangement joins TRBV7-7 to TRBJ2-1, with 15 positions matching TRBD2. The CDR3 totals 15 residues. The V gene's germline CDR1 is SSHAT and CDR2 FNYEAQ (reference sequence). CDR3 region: CASSSGLAGGGEQFF. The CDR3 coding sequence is TGTGCTAGCAGCTCCGGACTAGCGGGAGGGGGTGAGCAGTTCTTC.

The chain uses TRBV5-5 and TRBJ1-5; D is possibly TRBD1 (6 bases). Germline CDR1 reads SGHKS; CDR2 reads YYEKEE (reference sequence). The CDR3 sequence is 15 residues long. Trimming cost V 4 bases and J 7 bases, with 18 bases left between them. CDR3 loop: CASSHDLGAGQPQHF. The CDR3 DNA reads TGTGCCAGCAGCCACGACTTGGGGGCGGGGCAGCCCCAGCATTTT.

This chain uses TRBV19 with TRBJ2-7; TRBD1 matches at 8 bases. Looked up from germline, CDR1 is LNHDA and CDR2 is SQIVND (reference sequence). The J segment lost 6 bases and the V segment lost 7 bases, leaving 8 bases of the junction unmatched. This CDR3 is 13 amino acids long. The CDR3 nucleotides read TGTGCCAGTACGGGACAGGCTGGGGCCGAGCAGTACTTC. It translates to CASTGQAGAEQYF.

Here the CDR3 DNA reads TGTGCCAGCACCTTCGATAGCAATCAGCCCCAGCATTTT. Encoded protein: CASTFDSNQPQHF. The chain joins TRBV7-2 to TRBJ1-5; the D is unclear. This CDR3 is built from 13 residues. Looked up from germline, CDR1 is SGHTA and CDR2 is FQGNSA. Trimming pared 7 bases from V and 0 bases from J, leaving 7 bases between. The full variable domain, with the rest looked up from reference TRBV7-2 and TRBJ1-5, is GAGVSQSPSNKVTEKGKDVELRCDPISGHTALYWYRQSLGQGLEFLIYFQGNSAPDKSGLPSDRFSAERTGGSVSTLTIQRTQQEDSAVYLCASTFDSNQPQHFGDGTRLSIL.

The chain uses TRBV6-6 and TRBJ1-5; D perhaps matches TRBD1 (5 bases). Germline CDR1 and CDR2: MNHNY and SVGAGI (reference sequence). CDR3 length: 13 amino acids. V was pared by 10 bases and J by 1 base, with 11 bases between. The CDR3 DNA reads TGTGCCACCCTCCGGGACAGCAATCAGCCCCAGCATTTT. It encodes CATLRDSNQPQHF.

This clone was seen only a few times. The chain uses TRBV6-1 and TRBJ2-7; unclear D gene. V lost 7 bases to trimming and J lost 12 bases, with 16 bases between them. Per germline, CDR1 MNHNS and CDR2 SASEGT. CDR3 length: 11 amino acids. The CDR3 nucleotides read TGTGCCAGCATTGATCGGCATGCCGCGTACTTC. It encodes CASIDRHAAYF.

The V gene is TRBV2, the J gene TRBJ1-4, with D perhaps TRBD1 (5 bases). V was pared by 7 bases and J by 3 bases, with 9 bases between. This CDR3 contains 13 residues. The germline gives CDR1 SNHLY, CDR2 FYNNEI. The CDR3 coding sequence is TGTGCCAGCAAAGGGGAACCTAATGAAAAACTGTTTTTT. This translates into CASKGEPNEKLFF.

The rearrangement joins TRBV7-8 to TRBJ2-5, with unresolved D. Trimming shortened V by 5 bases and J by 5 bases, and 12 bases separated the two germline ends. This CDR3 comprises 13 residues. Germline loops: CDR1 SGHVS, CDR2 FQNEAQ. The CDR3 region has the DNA TGTGCCAGCAGCGGGCTCGGGCCGGAGACCCAGTACTTC. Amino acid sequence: CASSGLGPETQYF. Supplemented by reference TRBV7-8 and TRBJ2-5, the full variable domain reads GAGVSQSPRYKVAKRGQDVALRCDPISGHVSLFWYQQALGQGPEFLTYFQNEAQLDKSGLPSDRFFAERPEGSVSTLKIQRTQQEDSAVYLCASSGLGPETQYFGPGTRLLVL.

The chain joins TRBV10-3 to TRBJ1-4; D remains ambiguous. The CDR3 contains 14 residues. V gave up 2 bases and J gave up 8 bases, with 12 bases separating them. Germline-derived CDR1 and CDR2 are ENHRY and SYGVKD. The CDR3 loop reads CAISEDRAGEKLFF. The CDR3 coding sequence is TGTGCCATCAGTGAGGATAGGGCCGGGGAAAAACTGTTTTTT.

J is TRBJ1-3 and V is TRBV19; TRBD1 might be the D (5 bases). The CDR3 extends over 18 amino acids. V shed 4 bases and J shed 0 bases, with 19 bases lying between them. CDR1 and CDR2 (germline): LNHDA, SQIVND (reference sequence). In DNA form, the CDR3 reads TGTGCCAGTAGTACTCTCCTCCCGGGACGGAGCTCTGGAAACACCATATATTTT. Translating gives CASSTLLPGRSSGNTIYF.

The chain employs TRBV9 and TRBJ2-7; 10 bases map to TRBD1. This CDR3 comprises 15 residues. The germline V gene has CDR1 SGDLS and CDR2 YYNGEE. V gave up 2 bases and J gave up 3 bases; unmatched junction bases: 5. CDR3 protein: CASSVTGTGVYEQYF. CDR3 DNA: TGTGCCAGCAGCGTTACCGGGACAGGGGTCTACGAGCAGTACTTC.

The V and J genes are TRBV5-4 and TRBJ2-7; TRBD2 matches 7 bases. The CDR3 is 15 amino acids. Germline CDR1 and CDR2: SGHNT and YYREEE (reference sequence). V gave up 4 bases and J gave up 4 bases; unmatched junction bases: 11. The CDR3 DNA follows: TGTGCCAGCAGCCCGGATGGCGGGAGAGGGTACGAGCAGTACTTC. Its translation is CASSPDGGRGYEQYF.

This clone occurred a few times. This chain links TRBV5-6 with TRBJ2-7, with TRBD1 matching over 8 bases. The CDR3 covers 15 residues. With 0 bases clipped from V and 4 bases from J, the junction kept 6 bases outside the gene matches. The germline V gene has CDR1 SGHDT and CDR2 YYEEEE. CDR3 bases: TGTGCCAGCAGCTTGGCCGGGACAGGAATTTACGAGCAGTACTTC. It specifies CASSLAGTGIYEQYF.

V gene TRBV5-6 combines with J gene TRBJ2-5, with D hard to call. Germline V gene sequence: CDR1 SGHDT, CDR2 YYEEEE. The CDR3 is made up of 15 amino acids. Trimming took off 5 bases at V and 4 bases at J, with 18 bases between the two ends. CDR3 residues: CASRFALRPVETQYF. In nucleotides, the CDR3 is TGTGCCAGCAGATTCGCCCTTCGGCCGGTAGAGACCCAGTACTTC.

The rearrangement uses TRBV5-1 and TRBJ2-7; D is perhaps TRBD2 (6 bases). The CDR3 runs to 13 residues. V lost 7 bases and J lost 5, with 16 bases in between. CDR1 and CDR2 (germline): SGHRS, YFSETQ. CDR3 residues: CASRRPGVDEQYF. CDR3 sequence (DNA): TGCGCCAGCCGCCGCCCGGGGGTCGACGAGCAGTACTTC.

CDR3 in DNA: TGTGCCAGCAGCCAAGCAGATCGAGTCGATTCACCCCTCCACTTT. Translation gives CASSQADRVDSPLHF. The V and J genes are TRBV4-2 and TRBJ1-6; the D is unclear. The V gene's germline CDR1 is LGHNA and CDR2 YNFKEQ. The length of the CDR3 is 15 residues. V shed 1 base and J shed 8 bases, with 12 bases lying between them.

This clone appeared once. The CDR3 DNA is TGTGCCAGTAGTATAGGGACAGTGACTAGCAATCAGCCCCAGCATTTT. Amino acid sequence: CASSIGTVTSNQPQHF. V gene TRBV19 combines with J gene TRBJ1-5, with a tentative D call TRBD1 (6 bases). The CDR3 contains 16 residues. Germline CDR1 is LNHDA and CDR2 is SQIVND (reference sequence). V was trimmed by 1 base and J by 0 bases, leaving 10 bases between them. Filled out from reference TRBV19 and TRBJ1-5, the complete variable domain reads DGGITQSPKYLFRKEGQNVTLSCEQNLNHDAMYWYRQDPGQGLRLIYYSQIVNDFQKGDIAEGYSVSREKKESFPLTVTSAQKNPTAFYLCASSIGTVTSNQPQHFGDGTRLSIL.

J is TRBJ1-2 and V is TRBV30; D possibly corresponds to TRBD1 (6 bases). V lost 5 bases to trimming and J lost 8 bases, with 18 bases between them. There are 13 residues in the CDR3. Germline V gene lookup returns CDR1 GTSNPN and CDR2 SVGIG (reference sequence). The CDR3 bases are TGTGCCTGGGAACAACAGGGTTCTTGGGGCTACACCTTC. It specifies CAWEQQGSWGYTF.